The clone carrying this TCR beta chain came up many times. RNA transcripts yielded amplified TCR beta CDR3 regions. Initially, a first-round RT-PCR of the TCR CDR3 employed the HTBI primer set. TCRdb ran MiXCR on the multiplex PCR reads and lists one entry per CDR3 protein. There are about 770,000 distinct CDR3 sequences in the sample; under 20% occur only once, and approximately 15% lies in the top ten. This CDR3 contains 14 residues. Trimming took off 4 bases at V and 2 bases at J, with 11 bases between the two ends. Germline V lookup: CDR1 SGHVS, CDR2 FQNEAQ. The data were taken from a study of T cells in Graves' hyperthyroidism and ophthalmopathy. Subjects aged 18 to 65 presented with newly diagnosed hyperthyroidism of less than 2 months' duration.

The specimen was blood. The TCR originated in a woman between 45 and 60 years old with Graves' hyperthyroidism that later progressed to Graves' ophthalmopathy. This chain uses TRBV7-8 with TRBJ1-2, with D uncertain. CDR3 bases: TGTGCCAGCAGCTCCCGAGGGAACAACTATGGCTACACCTTC. Its translation: CASSSRGNNYGYTF.